Listed below are T cell receptor beta chains from one sample, sequenced in a study of T-cell memory formation after mild COVID-19. One entry per CDR3 protein results from TCRdb running MiXCR on the 5' RACE reads. The data contain about 310,000 distinct CDR3 sequences, approximately 19% of them singletons. The specimen sequenced was PBMCs or a T cell subset sorted from them (not recorded which). The receptors here all came from a man aged 18 to 29 who had mild COVID-19 (a few samples of this study predate the infection). Cell type and time point are not known. CDR3s leave out the opening cysteine and the closing phenylalanine or tryptophan. Fields, in order: V gene, CDR3 protein.

>TRBV20-1
SASGTGGEAF
>TRBV4-2
ASSQEYAPSLSYEQY
>TRBV7-9
ASSLGTSGNTIY
>TRBV6-4
ASSDSAGSTDTQY
>TRBV11-2
ASSLGPGWWDEQY
>TRBV12-3/TRBV12-4
ASGVGDTQY
>TRBV12-3/TRBV12-4
ASSQLWTGPYNEQF
>TRBV20-1
SALLLGRLNSPLH
>TRBV5-6
ASSHIGTGELF
>TRBV7-8
ASSLGKGPDTQY
>TRBV18
ASSPSTGRPGETQY
>TRBV5-1
ASIRLLETQY
>TRBV6-2/TRBV6-3
ATFSGFQETQY
>TRBV25-1
ASSESGPGELF
>TRBV6-2/TRBV6-3
ASSYSAQSATGAGELF
>TRBV4-2
ASSQDGPTDTQY
>TRBV5-1
ASSPGGHAEAF
>TRBV13
ASSFQAGVTDTQY
>TRBV24-1
ATRTGGNYNEQF
>TRBV11-2
ASIDGGEWAEAF
>TRBV15
ATSRTPRKETQY
>TRBV5-5
ASRSDRGPGQPQH
>TRBV7-2
ASSLGPMAGANVLT
>TRBV7-9
ASSLVLGQLPAPNNEQF